Each of the 31 T cell receptor beta chains below was sequenced from the same sample in a study of T cells in tuberculosis. The method was immunoSEQ multiplex PCR; TCRdb's version includes in-frame clones alone and lacks a portion of them. The profile covers about 43,000 clones, with about 95% appearing a single time and about 3.8% taken by the ten largest. Sequenced material: PBMCs. These receptors came from a donor aged 10 to 29 with latent tuberculosis or without tuberculosis infection.

This clone was detected only once. This sequence joins TRBV27 and TRBJ2-5, with 9 bases identical to TRBD2. The junction had 11 bases not matched to a gene; V was cut back by 9 bases and J by 3 bases. CDR1 MNHEY and CDR2 SMNVEV come from the germline V gene (reference sequence). The CDR3 consists of 15 residues. As DNA, the CDR3 is TGTGCCAGGGATTTAGCGGGGGCCATCGAAGAGACCCAGTACTTC. As protein: CARDLAGAIEETQYF.

The chain couples TRBV28 to TRBJ2-2; TRBD1 agrees at 11 bases. The germline V gene encodes CDR1 MDHEN and CDR2 SYDVKM. V gave up 8 bases and J gave up 7 bases; unmatched junction bases: 9. The length of the CDR3 is 15 residues. The CDR3, as DNA: TGTGCCAGCTCTTGGACAGGGGGCGATAACGGGGAGCTGTTTTTT. Translated, it gives CASSWTGGDNGELFF.

J is TRBJ2-7 and V is TRBV6-1; 8 positions match TRBD1. Germline values: CDR1 MNHNS, CDR2 SASEGT. The trim removed 3 bases at V and 0 bases at J, leaving 7 bases unmatched. This CDR3 is built from 16 residues. The CDR3 region has the DNA TGTGCCAGCAGTGAGCAGACCGGGACAGGCTCCTACGAGCAGTACTTC. It yields the protein CASSEQTGTGSYEQYF.

The V and J genes are TRBV28 and TRBJ1-4; D gene ambiguous. V lost 6 bases and J lost 7, with 15 bases in between. Germline-derived CDR1 and CDR2 are MDHEN and SYDVKM. CDR3 length equals 14 residues. This chain's CDR3 is CASRDGSTGEKLFF. CDR3 DNA sequence: TGTGCCAGCAGGGACGGGAGTACGGGTGAAAAACTGTTTTTT. The whole variable domain, filled in from reference TRBV28 and TRBJ1-4, reads DVKVTQSSRYLVKRTGEKVFLECVQDMDHENMFWYRQDPGLGLRLIYFSYDVKMKEKGDIPEGYSVSREKKERFSLILESASTNQTSMYLCASRDGSTGEKLFFGSGTQLSVL.

V gene TRBV6-1 combines with J gene TRBJ1-5; D remains unclear. Trimming stripped 4 bases from V and 1 base from J, with 11 bases between. Germline-derived CDR1 and CDR2 are MNHNS and SASEGT. This CDR3 has 15 amino acids. The CDR3 coding sequence is TGTGCCAGCAGTGCTATGGGAGGAAGCAATCAGCCCCAGCATTTT. Its translation: CASSAMGGSNQPQHF.

This clone was seen just once. The V and J genes are TRBV5-6 and TRBJ1-1; D might be TRBD1 (5 bases). The CDR3 length is 15 residues. V was shortened by 4 bases and J by 0 bases, with 13 bases between the two germline ends. Germline V gene data show CDR1 as SGHDT and CDR2 as YYEEEE. The chain's CDR3 is CASSQTGGLNTEAFF. The DNA of the CDR3 is TGTGCCAGCAGCCAGACGGGGGGTCTGAACACTGAAGCTTTCTTT.

The chain joins TRBV18 to TRBJ2-6; D might be TRBD1 (6 bases). CDR1 is KGHSH, CDR2 LQKENI, per germline. The CDR3 is 16 residues long. The ends were cut back, 2 bases at V and 4 bases at J, with 12 bases in the middle. The CDR3: CASSPVTGTGANVLTF. The CDR3 DNA reads as TGTGCCAGCTCACCAGTAACAGGGACGGGGGCCAACGTCCTGACTTTC. The whole variable domain, remainder taken from reference TRBV18 and TRBJ2-6, is NAGVMQNPRHLVRRRGQEARLRCSPMKGHSHVYWYRQLPEEGLKFMVYLQKENIIDESGMPKERFSAEFPKEGPSILRIQQVVRGDSAAYFCASSPVTGTGANVLTFGAGSRLTVL.

This clone was observed a single time. CDR3 nucleotide sequence: TGTGCCAGCAGTTTAAGGAGGGGTGATGGAAACACCATATATTTT. Residues: CASSLRRGDGNTIYF. The chain has TRBV28 and TRBJ1-3, with D tentatively TRBD1 (5 bases). V gave up 2 bases and J gave up 3 bases, with 11 bases separating them. Looked up from germline, CDR1 is MDHEN and CDR2 is SYDVKM. This CDR3 has 15 amino acids.

The chain joins TRBV6-1 to TRBJ1-2; D is ambiguous. From germline, CDR1 is MNHNS and CDR2 SASEGT. The CDR3 totals 10 residues. V lost 6 bases and J 6 bases, leaving 5 bases between the germline ends. CDR3 protein: CASREDGYTF. The CDR3 region has the DNA TGTGCCAGCAGAGAGGATGGCTACACCTTC.

This clone has just one count. The rearrangement links TRBV6-5 to TRBJ1-2; maybe TRBD1 (5 bases). Germline values: CDR1 MNHEY, CDR2 SVGAGI. The CDR3 runs 15 residues. The ends were cut back, 2 bases at V and 8 bases at J, with 18 bases in the middle. The CDR3 spells CASSYERTPTRGYTF. The CDR3 DNA is TGTGCCAGCAGTTACGAGAGGACACCAACGAGGGGCTACACCTTC.

V and J are TRBV5-1 and TRBJ2-6, with D maybe TRBD2 (6 bases). The CDR3 runs to 18 residues. Trimming left V 3 bases short and J 2 bases short, with 18 bases between. Germline V gene sequence: CDR1 SGHRS, CDR2 YFSETQ. CDR3 residues: CASSSRSGTEAGANVLTF. For the CDR3, the DNA is TGCGCCAGCAGCTCCCGGAGTGGGACTGAAGCTGGGGCCAACGTCCTGACTTTC. The full variable domain, with the rest looked up from reference TRBV5-1 and TRBJ2-6, is KAGVTQTPRYLIKTRGQQVTLSCSPISGHRSVSWYQQTPGQGLQFLFEYFSETQRNKGNFPGRFSGRQFSNSRSEMNVSTLELGDSALYLCASSSRSGTEAGANVLTFGAGSRLTVL.

This clone has just one count. The chain carries TRBV19 and TRBJ2-6; tentative D call: TRBD1 (6 bases). Germline V gives CDR1 LNHDA, CDR2 SQIVND (reference sequence). V was cut by 6 bases and J by 2 bases, with 11 bases left in between. The CDR3 extends over 15 amino acids. CDR3 region: CASSQGGTGANVLTF. The CDR3 nucleotides are TGTGCCAGTAGCCAAGGGGGAACTGGGGCCAACGTCCTGACTTTC. Combining the CDR3 with reference TRBV19 and TRBJ2-6 gives the whole variable domain DGGITQSPKYLFRKEGQNVTLSCEQNLNHDAMYWYRQDPGQGLRLIYYSQIVNDFQKGDIAEGYSVSREKKESFPLTVTSAQKNPTAFYLCASSQGGTGANVLTFGAGSRLTVL.

The chain carries TRBV7-6 and TRBJ2-3; 10 bases align to TRBD2. With 6 bases clipped from V and 0 bases from J, the junction kept 12 bases outside the gene matches. Germline V gene data show CDR1 as SGHVS and CDR2 as FNYEAQ. This CDR3 has 18 amino acids. CDR3 residues: CASSPVGSGGTSTDTQYF. The CDR3 DNA is TGTGCCAGCAGTCCGGTGGGTAGCGGGGGGACAAGCACAGATACGCAGTATTTT. Based on the CDR3 plus reference TRBV7-6 and TRBJ2-3, the full variable domain is GAGVSQSPRYKVTKRGQDVALRCDPISGHVSLYWYRQALGQGPEFLTYFNYEAQQDKSGLPNDRFSAERPEGSISTLTIQRTEQRDSAMYRCASSPVGSGGTSTDTQYFGPGTRLTVL.

This chain links TRBV9 with TRBJ1-1; D is possibly TRBD1 (5 bases). Trimming removed 0 bases from V and 4 bases from J, with 7 bases in between. Germline values: CDR1 SGDLS, CDR2 YYNGEE. CDR3 length: 13 amino acids. The CDR3 is CASSVEGATEAFF. The CDR3 coding sequence is TGTGCCAGCAGCGTAGAAGGGGCCACTGAAGCTTTCTTT.

The rearrangement links TRBV11-3 to TRBJ2-5, with 7 bases aligning to TRBD2. V dropped 5 bases and J dropped 3; count of bases not matched to a gene: 9. The germline V gene has CDR1 SGHNT and CDR2 YENEEA. The CDR3 totals 15 residues. The CDR3 DNA reads as TGTGCCAGCAGCAGGTTTACGCGGGGGAAAGAGACCCAGTACTTC. Residues: CASSRFTRGKETQYF.

The CDR3 region has the DNA TGTGCTAGTGGTTTGGTAAACCCGAGGGAAAGCAATCAGCCCCAGCATTTT. Protein product: CASGLVNPRESNQPQHF. The chain couples TRBV12-5 to TRBJ1-5; D remains unclear. Trimming removed 0 bases at V and 1 base at J, with 13 bases between. Germline-derived CDR1 and CDR2 are LGHNT and FRNRAP. This CDR3 spans 17 amino acids.

This rearrangement joins TRBV6-1 to TRBJ1-1; D may be TRBD1 (5 bases). Trimming stripped 4 bases from V and 5 bases from J, with 14 bases between. Germline V gives CDR1 MNHNS, CDR2 SASEGT. The CDR3 contains 14 residues. The DNA of the CDR3 is TGTGCCAGCAGTGCGATGGGGGGGGGAACTGAAGCTTTCTTT. This encodes CASSAMGGGTEAFF.

This clone came up once. CDR3 nucleotides: TGCGCCAGCAGCCAAAACCCAGGCACCGGGGAGCTGTTTTTT. The encoded protein is CASSQNPGTGELFF. The chain employs TRBV4-3 and TRBJ2-2; D not resolved. V shed 2 bases and J shed 4 bases, with 8 bases lying between them. CDR1 is LGHNA and CDR2 is YSLEER in the germline V gene. This CDR3 contains 14 residues.

The chain combines TRBV5-6 with TRBJ1-1, with D possibly TRBD1 on 5 matching bases. The CDR3 sequence is 15 residues long. Germline lookup yields CDR1 SGHDT and CDR2 YYEEEE. Trimming removed 4 bases from V and 5 bases from J, with 18 bases in between. DNA of the CDR3: TGTGCCAGCAGCCCAAGCGTCGGGAGGGGTACTGAAGCTTTCTTT. Its protein product is CASSPSVGRGTEAFF.

The chain joins TRBV18 to TRBJ1-2; 8 nucleotides line up with TRBD1. The CDR3 is 14 residues long. J lost 4 bases, V lost 5 bases, and 6 bases had no gene match. The germline V gene has CDR1 KGHSH and CDR2 LQKENI. DNA of the CDR3: TGTGCCAGCTCAGGGGACAGGACAAGCTATGGCTACACCTTC. It is translated as CASSGDRTSYGYTF.

V gene TRBV27 combines with J gene TRBJ1-2, with a tentative D call TRBD1 (5 bases). From germline, CDR1 is MNHEY and CDR2 SMNVEV (reference sequence). This CDR3 is built from 11 residues. The V and J ends lost 5 bases and 7 bases respectively, with 8 bases between them. The CDR3 here is CASSQGSGYTF. CDR3 sequence (DNA): TGTGCCAGCAGTCAGGGTTCTGGCTACACCTTC.

The chain uses TRBV27 and TRBJ1-1, with no clear D. The CDR3 consists of 13 residues. Germline CDR1 is MNHEY and CDR2 is SMNVEV (reference sequence). V was clipped by 4 bases and J by 0 bases, with 6 bases between them. DNA for the CDR3: TGTGCCAGCAGTTCCTCAGTGAACACTGAAGCTTTCTTT. Amino acid sequence: CASSSSVNTEAFF.

The chain carries TRBV30 and TRBJ2-7; 9 bases are a match to TRBD2. The length of the CDR3 is 15 residues. The V and J ends lost 1 base and 6 bases, in that order; junction bases with no gene match: 10. CDR1 GTSNPN and CDR2 SVGIG come from the germline V gene (reference sequence). The CDR3 loop reads CAWSAKTSGWGEQYF. The CDR3 DNA follows: TGTGCCTGGAGTGCCAAGACTAGCGGTTGGGGCGAGCAGTACTTC. The full variable domain, in which reference TRBV30 and TRBJ2-7 provide the parts outside the CDR3, is SQTIHQWPATLVQPVGSPLSLECTVEGTSNPNLYWYRQAAGRGLQLLFYSVGIGQISSEVPQNLSASRPQDRQFILSSKKLLLSDSGFYLCAWSAKTSGWGEQYFGPGTRLTVT.

This clone was recorded only once. The chain links TRBV19 to TRBJ1-4; no clear D gene. Germline CDR1 reads LNHDA; CDR2 reads SQIVND (reference sequence). Deletions cut 1 base from V and 8 bases from J, with 5 bases between. The CDR3 is made up of 12 amino acids. CDR3 in DNA: TGTGCCAGTAGTATAGGGGAGGAAAAACTGTTTTTT. This codes for CASSIGEEKLFF.

This chain links TRBV29-1 with TRBJ2-3, with D possibly matching TRBD2 (6 bases). Germline V gene lookup returns CDR1 SQVTM and CDR2 ANQGSEA. V dropped 6 bases and J dropped 0 bases, with 16 bases sitting between them. This CDR3 region has 15 residues. CDR3 DNA: TGCAGCGTCCGGTTGGGGAGGCATAGCACAGATACGCAGTATTTT. This encodes CSVRLGRHSTDTQYF.

The chain recombines TRBV5-4 with TRBJ1-3; D possibly corresponds to TRBD1 (5 bases). V lost 7 bases to trimming and J lost 0 bases, with 11 bases between them. CDR3 length: 14 residues. In germline, CDR1 is SGHNT, CDR2 YYREEE (reference sequence). CDR3 sequence (DNA): TGTGCCAGCGCATCGGGGGGCTCTGGAAACACCATATATTTT. Protein product: CASASGGSGNTIYF.

The genes are TRBV2 and TRBJ2-7, with 10 positions matching TRBD2. V was pared by 6 bases and J by 4 bases, with 6 bases of the junction left unmatched. CDR3 length: 14 amino acids. CDR1 is SNHLY, CDR2 FYNNEI, per germline. The CDR3 loop is CASSERTSGYEQYF. CDR3 in DNA: TGTGCCAGCAGCGAAAGGACTAGCGGATACGAGCAGTACTTC.

This clone was recorded once. The genes are TRBV7-9 and TRBJ2-7; D not resolved. V was trimmed by 2 bases and J by 6 bases, leaving 11 bases between them. The CDR3 spans 13 residues. Germline values: CDR1 SEHNR, CDR2 FQNEAQ (reference sequence). CDR3 nucleotide sequence: TGTGCCAGCAGCTTATCTCTCAGTCCCGAGCAGTACTTC. Residues: CASSLSLSPEQYF.

The V and J genes are TRBV27 and TRBJ1-4; D call uncertain. Germline CDR1 is MNHEY and CDR2 is SMNVEV (reference sequence). Trimming removed 6 bases at V and 6 bases at J, with 14 bases between. The CDR3 sequence is 14 residues long. The CDR3 reads CASRGRGGYEKLFF. DNA for the CDR3: TGTGCCAGCAGGGGGAGAGGCGGTTATGAAAAACTGTTTTTT.

The rearrangement uses TRBV11-2 and TRBJ2-1; D call uncertain. Germline V gene sequence: CDR1 SGHAT, CDR2 FQNNGV. The V end was cut by 7 bases, the J end by 6 bases, with 22 bases between. The CDR3 spans 16 residues. CDR3 nucleotide sequence: TGTGCCAGCACGTTTAAAATTCCCCCCCCGGGCAATGAGCAGTTCTTC. It yields the protein CASTFKIPPPGNEQFF. Using reference TRBV11-2 and TRBJ2-1 for the parts outside the CDR3, the full variable domain is EAGVAQSPRYKIIEKRQSVAFWCNPISGHATLYWYQQILGQGPKLLIQFQNNGVVDDSQLPKDRFSAERLKGVDSTLKIQPAKLEDSAVYLCASTFKIPPPGNEQFFGPGTRLTVL.

The rearrangement links TRBV7-9 to TRBJ2-3; the match to TRBD2 covers 9 bases. Germline loops: CDR1 SEHNR, CDR2 FQNEAQ (reference sequence). The CDR3 sequence is 17 residues long. J gave up 1 base and V 2 bases, and 7 bases lay outside the gene matches. The CDR3 reads CASSLLGGGARTDTQYF. The CDR3 bases are TGTGCCAGCAGCTTATTGGGCGGGGGGGCCCGCACAGATACGCAGTATTTT.